This TCR beta chain was identified during a study of cytomegalovirus exposure and HLA in healthy donors. Across the study: The 120 or so validation repertoires used a platform that matched the one used for the roughly 650 first-cohort repertoires, as a later analysis reported.

Only in-frame clones appear in the TCRdb table, and some are missing; sequencing was by immunoSEQ multiplex PCR. This table holds under 200,000 clones, 91% found once. Findings and caveats of the study: The authors listed 164 TCR beta chains as cytomegalovirus-associated. In vitro, three CMV-associated chains proved specific for CMV antigens.

The donors were part of the validation cohort, which consisted of roughly 110 subjects and was separate from the first cohort of hundreds of subjects. With respect to this clone: Its antigen is unknown.

Germline V gene lookup returns CDR1 LNHDA and CDR2 SQIVND (reference sequence). CDR3 length equals 15 residues. V was pared by 3 bases and J by 4 bases, with 3 bases of the junction left unmatched. This clonotype was sampled from a woman aged 18-30 years in good health and CMV-seropositive. The chain is built from TRBV19 and TRBJ1-5; 10 bases are shared with TRBD1. The sample consisted of PBMCs. This CDR3 is CASSILGQGNQPQHF. CDR3 in DNA: TGTGCCAGTAGTATCCTGGGACAGGGGAATCAGCCCCAGCATTTT. Variable domain in full (rest from reference TRBV19 and TRBJ1-5): DGGITQSPKYLFRKEGQNVTLSCEQNLNHDAMYWYRQDPGQGLRLIYYSQIVNDFQKGDIAEGYSVSREKKESFPLTVTSAQKNPTAFYLCASSILGQGNQPQHFGDGTRLSIL.